The 28 T cell receptor beta chains below were found in one sample sequenced in a study of regulatory T cells in long-lasting Graves disease. With iRepertoire HTBI primers and Arm-PCR of CDR3 regions, TCR beta libraries were built. MiXCR was run by TCRdb on the multiplex PCR reads, yielding one entry per CDR3 protein. Of approximately 360,000 distinct CDR3 sequences listed, more than 20% are singletons. The sample's time point: persistent/refractory GD, antithyroid drugs over 5 years with positive TRAb. The TCR library used RNA extracted from PBMCs. The sample in question was peripheral blood mononuclear cells (PBMCs), obtained when the disease was refractory, from a patient treated with antithyroid drugs. These receptors were collected from a woman in her thirties or forties with Graves disease.

Many counts were recorded for this clonotype. The V gene is TRBV20-1, the J gene TRBJ1-5; D is ambiguous. The CDR3 is 12 residues long. Trimming took off 4 bases at V and 4 bases at J, with 8 bases between the two ends. The germline V gene has CDR1 DFQATT and CDR2 SNEGSKA (reference sequence). CDR3: CSATTGNQPQHF. The CDR3 nucleotides read TGCAGTGCTACGACCGGGAATCAGCCCCAGCATTTT.

This clonotype came up many times. The CDR3 region is CASSPWWASYEQYF. The DNA of the CDR3 is TGTGCCAGCAGCCCATGGTGGGCCTCCTACGAGCAGTACTTC. The J gene is TRBJ2-7, the V gene TRBV28; no reliable D call. V lost 6 bases to trimming and J lost 0 bases, with 12 bases between them. The CDR3 has 14 amino acids. Germline CDR1 and CDR2: MDHEN and SYDVKM.

This clonotype was seen ten or more times. The chain has TRBV12-3 or TRBV12-4 and TRBJ1-1; no firm D call. V lost 7 bases, J lost 10 bases, and 19 bases lay in between. CDR3 length: 13 residues. The CDR3 here is CASTGELRTAAFF. In nucleotides, the CDR3 is TGTGCCAGCACTGGAGAACTTAGGACGGCAGCTTTCTTT.

This clonotype was seen only a few times. This chain joins TRBV12-3 or TRBV12-4 and TRBJ1-1; D is perhaps TRBD1 (5 bases). The CDR3 totals 15 residues. V lost 7 bases, J lost 1 base, and 16 bases lay in between. The CDR3 here is CASTRSGSGNTEAFF. In DNA, the CDR3 is TGTGCCAGCACCCGCTCAGGGTCGGGGAACACTGAAGCTTTCTTT.

The sample holds many counts of this clonotype. At one end the junction does not follow the germline gene, possibly because of a read error. This chain connects TRBV7-7 to TRBJ2-7; D may correspond to TRBD1 or TRBD2 (5 bases each). The germline V gene encodes CDR1 SSHAT and CDR2 FNYEAQ (reference sequence). The CDR3 has 16 amino acids. The CDR3 region is CASSLRDVTRAYEQYF. CDR3 bases: TGTGCTAGCAGCTTAAGGGACGTGACCAGGGCCTACGAGCAGTACTTC.

This clonotype was counted between two and nine times. The chain employs TRBV6-1 and TRBJ2-5; TRBD2 agrees at 7 bases. This CDR3 has 13 amino acids. Germline V gene data show CDR1 as MNHNS and CDR2 as SASEGT. The V segment lost 6 bases and the J segment 5 bases; nucleotides outside the gene matches: 6. CDR3 region: CASRNGRRETQYF. In nucleotides, the CDR3 is TGTGCCAGCAGAAACGGGAGGCGGGAGACCCAGTACTTC.

This clonotype was found many times. The chain uses TRBV2 and TRBJ1-1; TRBD1 might be the D (5 bases). Germline V CDR1 and CDR2: SNHLY, FYNNEI. Trimming left V 2 bases short and J 9 bases short, with 7 bases between. The CDR3 spans 11 residues. CDR3 in amino acids: CASSERTQAFF. For the CDR3, the DNA is TGTGCCAGCAGTGAACGGACACAAGCTTTCTTT. The variable domain in full, completed from reference TRBV2 and TRBJ1-1, reads EPEVTQTPSHQVTQMGQEVILRCVPISNHLYFYWYRQILGQKVEFLVSFYNNEISEKSEIFDDQFSVERPDGSNFTLKIRSTKLEDSAMYFCASSERTQAFFGQGTRLTVV.

This clonotype was seen only once. CDR3 sequence (DNA): TGTGCCAGCAGCCCTCTAGCGGGAGCGGGGTCCTACAATGAGCAGTTCTTC. Translated, it gives CASSPLAGAGSYNEQFF. V usage is TRBV12-3 or TRBV12-4 and J usage is TRBJ2-1; 10 nucleotides agree with TRBD2. The CDR3 runs to 17 residues. The V gene end was trimmed by 6 bases and the J gene end by 1 base; junction bases not matched to a gene: 9.

This clonotype was found many times. The rearrangement links TRBV15 to TRBJ2-7; maybe TRBD2 (6 bases). Germline values: CDR1 LNHNV, CDR2 YYDKDF (reference sequence). The CDR3 extends over 14 amino acids. Deletions cut 1 base from V and 6 bases from J, with 13 bases between. CDR3 coding DNA: TGTGCCACCAGCAGAGGGACCCGGGAGAGCGAGCAGTACTTC. Its translation: CATSRGTRESEQYF. The variable domain in full, completed from reference TRBV15 and TRBJ2-7, reads DAMVIQNPRYQVTQFGKPVTLSCSQTLNHNVMYWYQQKSSQAPKLLFHYYDKDFNNEADTPDNFQSRRPNTSFCFLDIRSPGLGDTAMYLCATSRGTRESEQYFGPGTRLTVT.

Remarks on this clonotype: With a much larger clone just one base away, this may be a read error. CDR3 residues: CASSSEVAETQYF. CDR3 DNA sequence: TGTGCCAGCAGCTCAGAAGTGGCAGAGACCCAGTACTTC. The V and J genes are TRBV7-2 and TRBJ2-5; D remains ambiguous. The CDR3 length is 13 residues. Per germline, CDR1 SGHTA and CDR2 FQGNSA. V shed 4 bases and J shed 4 bases, with 10 bases lying between them. Filled out from reference TRBV7-2 and TRBJ2-5, the complete variable domain reads GAGVSQSPSNKVTEKGKDVELRCDPISGHTALYWYRQSLGQGLEFLIYFQGNSAPDKSGLPSDRFSAERTGGSVSTLTIQRTQQEDSAVYLCASSSEVAETQYFGPGTRLLVL.

On this clonotype: A read error may be the cause here, since a much bigger clone is one base away. V and J are TRBV2 and TRBJ2-7; D gene unclear. CDR3 length equals 11 residues. The germline CDR1 and CDR2 sequences are SNHLY and FYNNEI. The CDR3 reads CASSGEYEQHF. DNA of the CDR3: TGTGCCAGCAGTGGCGAATACGAGCAGCACTTC. The full variable domain, completed using reference TRBV2 and TRBJ2-7, is EPEVTQTPSHQVTQMGQEVILRCVPISNHLYFYWYRQILGQKVEFLVSFYNNEISEKSEIFDDQFSVERPDGSNFTLKIRSTKLEDSAMYFCASSGEYEQHFGPGTRLTVT.

The table lists this clonotype with a few counts. This chain connects TRBV5-6 to TRBJ1-1; 7 bases fit TRBD1. The CDR3 has 15 amino acids. Unmatched junction bases numbered 5, after V lost 1 base and J lost 2 bases. Per germline, CDR1 SGHDT and CDR2 YYEEEE. CDR3 loop: CASSLWTGHNTEAFF. In DNA, the CDR3 is TGTGCCAGCAGCTTGTGGACAGGCCATAACACTGAAGCTTTCTTT.

This clonotype came up many times. The rearrangement joins TRBV28 to TRBJ1-5; TRBD1 agrees at 12 bases. The CDR3 sequence is 17 residues long. V was clipped by 6 bases and J by 5 bases; unmatched bases: 11. The V gene's germline CDR1 is MDHEN and CDR2 SYDVKM. This chain's CDR3 is CASSRSPGQGAHQPQHF. CDR3 coding DNA: TGTGCCAGCAGCCGTTCTCCGGGACAGGGGGCGCATCAGCCCCAGCATTTT.

This clonotype was seen only a few times. V gene TRBV29-1 combines with J gene TRBJ2-2; TRBD1 might be the D (5 bases). The CDR3 spans 14 residues. Germline-derived CDR1 and CDR2 are SQVTM and ANQGSEA. V lost 7 bases to trimming and J lost 3 bases, with 15 bases between them. This CDR3 is CSAERGLDTGELFF. Here the CDR3 DNA reads TGCAGCGCCGAAAGGGGTTTGGACACCGGGGAGCTGTTTTTT.

This clonotype showed up just a few times. The J gene is TRBJ1-2, the V gene TRBV29-1, with 9 bases fitting TRBD1. Per germline, CDR1 SQVTM and CDR2 ANQGSEA. The CDR3 is made up of 16 amino acids. J lost 4 bases, V lost 5 bases, and 14 bases had no gene match. The CDR3 nucleotides read TGCAGCGTTAAGCGGGTCTCGGGACAGGGTGTCTATGGCTACACCTTC. The encoded protein is CSVKRVSGQGVYGYTF. Full variable domain (remainder filled in from reference TRBV29-1 and TRBJ1-2): SAVISQKPSRDICQRGTSLTIQCQVDSQVTMMFWYRQQPGQSLTLIATANQGSEATYESGFVIDKFPISRPNLTFSTLTVSNMSPEDSSIYLCSVKRVSGQGVYGYTFGSGTRLTVV.

The chain employs TRBV7-2 and TRBJ2-2; D is possibly TRBD2 (5 bases). Trimming stripped 3 bases from V and 7 bases from J, with 18 bases between. Germline V lookup: CDR1 SGHTA, CDR2 FQGNSA. The CDR3 is 16 residues long. The CDR3 spells CASSFFPLAPIGELFF. Written as DNA, the CDR3 is TGTGCCAGCAGCTTTTTTCCGCTAGCCCCCATCGGGGAGCTGTTTTTT.

This chain connects TRBV5-6 to TRBJ1-1; possibly TRBD1 for D (5 bases). This CDR3 contains 13 residues. V lost 4 bases and J 4 bases, leaving 11 bases between the germline ends. The germline V gene has CDR1 SGHDT and CDR2 YYEEEE. The chain's CDR3 is CASSGHGSTEAFF. The CDR3 DNA reads as TGTGCCAGCAGCGGACACGGGAGCACTGAAGCTTTCTTT. Using reference TRBV5-6 and TRBJ1-1 for the parts outside the CDR3, the full variable domain is DAGVTQSPTHLIKTRGQQVTLRCSPKSGHDTVSWYQQALGQGPQFIFQYYEEEERQRGNFPDRFSGHQFPNYSSELNVNALLLGDSALYLCASSGHGSTEAFFGQGTRLTVV.

This clonotype was picked up many times. CDR3 residues: CASSSGWDSGSTDTQYF. CDR3 DNA sequence: TGTGCCAGCAGTTCGGGCTGGGACAGTGGAAGCACAGATACGCAGTATTTT. The V gene is TRBV28, the J gene TRBJ2-3; 7 nucleotides match TRBD1. V lost 4 bases to trimming and J lost 0 bases; unmatched junction nucleotides: 10. This CDR3 has 17 amino acids. Germline assignment: CDR1 MDHEN and CDR2 SYDVKM.

The table lists this clonotype with many counts. The rearrangement joins TRBV20-1 to TRBJ1-4; 8 bases match TRBD1. Germline assignment: CDR1 DFQATT and CDR2 SNEGSKA (reference sequence). There are 14 residues in the CDR3. CDR3 sequence reads: CRPQGARTNEKLFF. As DNA, the CDR3 is TGCCGTCCGCAGGGGGCGAGAACTAATGAAAAACTGTTTTTT.

The chain links TRBV10-3 to TRBJ2-3; D is possibly TRBD1 (6 bases). Trimming cost V 2 bases and J 3 bases, with 12 bases left between them. This CDR3 spans 15 amino acids. Germline lookup yields CDR1 ENHRY and CDR2 SYGVKD. The CDR3 DNA reads as TGTGCCATCAGTGAGGGCAGGGGAGTGACAGATACGCAGTATTTT. This encodes CAISEGRGVTDTQYF.

Note on this clonotype: A much larger clone lies a single base off, so this may be a read error. The J gene is TRBJ2-2, the V gene TRBV6-1, with 13 bases matching TRBD2. Germline CDR1 reads MNHNS; CDR2 reads SASEGT. V lost 6 bases to trimming and J lost 3 bases; unmatched junction nucleotides: 4. The CDR3 loop spans 16 amino acids. The CDR3 region has the DNA TGTGCCAGCAGGGTACTAGCGGGAGGGTACACCGGGGAGCTGTTTTTT. Its protein is CASRVLAGGYTGELFF.

The V and J genes are TRBV7-8 and TRBJ2-7, with 11 positions matching TRBD2. Trimming took 5 bases from V and 6 from J; bases not matched to a gene: 12. This CDR3 is 16 amino acids long. Germline V gene data show CDR1 as SGHVS and CDR2 as FQNEAQ. For the CDR3, the DNA is TGTGCCAGCAGCCCTAGCGGGAGGCCCTCTACGAGCGAGCAGTACTTC. The encoded protein is CASSPSGRPSTSEQYF. The full variable domain, with the rest looked up from reference TRBV7-8 and TRBJ2-7, is GAGVSQSPRYKVAKRGQDVALRCDPISGHVSLFWYQQALGQGPEFLTYFQNEAQLDKSGLPSDRFFAERPEGSVSTLKIQRTQQEDSAVYLCASSPSGRPSTSEQYFGPGTRLTVT.

The rearrangement joins TRBV28 to TRBJ2-1; 8 nucleotides match TRBD1. Looked up from germline, CDR1 is MDHEN and CDR2 is SYDVKM. J lost 0 bases, V lost 7 bases, and 17 bases had no gene match. This CDR3 region has 19 residues. CDR3 amino acids: CASTGRRQGALSSYNEQFF. The CDR3 nucleotides read TGTGCCAGCACGGGCCGTAGGCAGGGGGCTTTAAGCTCCTACAATGAGCAGTTCTTC. Filled out from reference TRBV28 and TRBJ2-1, the complete variable domain reads DVKVTQSSRYLVKRTGEKVFLECVQDMDHENMFWYRQDPGLGLRLIYFSYDVKMKEKGDIPEGYSVSREKKERFSLILESASTNQTSMYLCASTGRRQGALSSYNEQFFGPGTRLTVL.

This clonotype was seen many times. V usage is TRBV20-1 and J usage is TRBJ2-7; D remains unclear. Germline CDR1 reads DFQATT; CDR2 reads SNEGSKA (reference sequence). V was shortened by 1 base and J by 3 bases, with 10 bases between the two germline ends. The CDR3 is 13 amino acids. For the CDR3, the DNA is TGCAGTGCTAGAGCGTTCAATTACTACGAGCAGTACTTC. It specifies CSARAFNYYEQYF.

The V and J genes are TRBV27 and TRBJ2-2; 11 bases align to TRBD2. Germline V gives CDR1 MNHEY, CDR2 SMNVEV (reference sequence). This CDR3 contains 16 residues. J gave up 6 bases and V 3 bases, and 6 bases lay outside the gene matches. CDR3 region: CASSFFSGRVPGELFF. CDR3 DNA: TGTGCCAGCAGTTTCTTTAGCGGGAGGGTCCCCGGGGAGCTGTTTTTT.

This clonotype was observed a handful of times. The V and J genes are TRBV6-5 and TRBJ1-1; D is perhaps TRBD1 (5 bases). Trimming removed 2 bases from V and 4 bases from J, with 8 bases in between. This CDR3 comprises 13 residues. In germline, CDR1 is MNHEY, CDR2 SVGAGI. The CDR3 sequence is CASSYQGGTEAFF. The DNA for the CDR3 is TGTGCCAGCAGTTACCAGGGTGGCACTGAAGCTTTCTTT.

J is TRBJ2-1 and V is TRBV28; possible D gene TRBD1, 5 bases. Trimming pared 2 bases from V and 8 bases from J, leaving 25 bases between. This CDR3 has 18 residues. The germline CDR1 and CDR2 sequences are MDHEN and SYDVKM. The CDR3 spells CASSLVSRQSGYRDEQFF. The CDR3 nucleotides are TGTGCCAGCAGTTTAGTCTCTAGGCAATCAGGGTACCGCGATGAGCAGTTCTTC. Supplemented by reference TRBV28 and TRBJ2-1, the full variable domain reads DVKVTQSSRYLVKRTGEKVFLECVQDMDHENMFWYRQDPGLGLRLIYFSYDVKMKEKGDIPEGYSVSREKKERFSLILESASTNQTSMYLCASSLVSRQSGYRDEQFFGPGTRLTVL.

This sequence joins TRBV7-8 and TRBJ1-5; 9 bases are a match to TRBD1. Germline V lookup: CDR1 SGHVS, CDR2 FQNEAQ. This CDR3 has 15 amino acids. Germline trimming cut 4 bases from V and 2 bases from J; bases unmatched to any gene: 3. The CDR3 DNA is TGTGCCAGCAGCTCCCGACAGGGGGGCAATCAGCCCCAGCATTTT. As protein: CASSSRQGGNQPQHF. Drawing the rest from reference TRBV7-8 and TRBJ1-5, the complete variable domain is GAGVSQSPRYKVAKRGQDVALRCDPISGHVSLFWYQQALGQGPEFLTYFQNEAQLDKSGLPSDRFFAERPEGSVSTLKIQRTQQEDSAVYLCASSSRQGGNQPQHFGDGTRLSIL.